The present TCR beta chain was sequenced within a study of OX40 agonist ivuxolimab in advanced cancers. Study in general: Ivuxolimab, an antibody acting as an agonist of OX40 (CD134), was used to treat patients.

Here immunoSEQ multiplex PCR was the method, and the copy in TCRdb shows in-frame clones only, minus some. Of fewer than 85,000 clones listed, 80% were seen once; the top ten hold around 8.2%. CDR1 and CDR2 from the germline V gene are SGHDT and YYEEEE. This CDR3 is built from 15 residues. The ends lost 3 bases at V and 4 bases at J; junction bases unmatched: 8. The chain joins TRBV5-6 to TRBJ2-7; 9 nucleotides line up with TRBD1. The sequence was collected from an adult with an advanced solid tumor such as melanoma, head and neck, liver or kidney cancer. Sequenced here: CD4+ or CD8+ T cells sorted from blood, sampled in a trial of the OX40 agonist ivuxolimab. The CDR3: CASSSRGGTGYEQYF. The CDR3 coding sequence is TGTGCCAGCAGCTCCCGAGGTGGGACAGGGTACGAGCAGTACTTC.